These 8 T cell receptor beta chains originate from one sample sequenced in a study of T cell responses to AZD1222 COVID-19 vaccine. Data came from immunoSEQ multiplex PCR; TCRdb stores just in-frame clones and leaves some out. The sample holds 80,000 or so clones, roughly 80% seen once. The source material was peripheral blood, sampled 28 days after the second dose of the MenACWY control vaccine. The receptors originated from an adult who received the MenACWY meningococcal vaccine as a control.

The genes are TRBV4-2 and TRBJ2-7; D remains unclear. V was shortened by 4 bases and J by 7 bases, with 11 bases between the two germline ends. CDR1 and CDR2 (germline): LGHNA, YNFKEQ. The CDR3 spans 12 residues. The CDR3 DNA sequence: TGTGCCAGCAGCCGTCCGCCTGGGGAGCAGTACTTC. Its protein product is CASSRPPGEQYF.

The chain couples TRBV5-6 to TRBJ2-7; 11 bases match TRBD1. With 5 bases clipped from V and 6 bases from J, the junction kept 4 bases outside the gene matches. Germline V gene sequence: CDR1 SGHDT, CDR2 YYEEEE. The CDR3 totals 13 residues. The CDR3: CASRTGQGGEQYF. For the CDR3, the DNA is TGTGCCAGCAGGACGGGACAGGGGGGCGAGCAGTACTTC.

The chain employs TRBV30 and TRBJ1-3; 10 positions agree with TRBD1. CDR3 length: 16 residues. Germline-derived CDR1 and CDR2 are GTSNPN and SVGIG (reference sequence). V gave up 3 bases and J gave up 1 base; unmatched junction bases: 6. The CDR3 reads CAWRTRDRGSGNTIYF. The CDR3 DNA reads TGTGCCTGGAGGACGAGGGACAGGGGATCTGGAAACACCATATATTTT.

This clone was counted a few times. The rearrangement links TRBV28 to TRBJ1-4; 9 bases match TRBD1. The CDR3 covers 18 residues. V dropped 4 bases and J dropped 3; count of bases not matched to a gene: 12. CDR1 and CDR2 (germline): MDHEN, SYDVKM. Here the CDR3 reads CASSWTGAASTANEKLFF. The CDR3 DNA reads as TGTGCCAGCAGTTGGACAGGGGCCGCATCCACGGCTAATGAAAAACTGTTTTTT. Using reference TRBV28 and TRBJ1-4 for the parts outside the CDR3, the full variable domain is DVKVTQSSRYLVKRTGEKVFLECVQDMDHENMFWYRQDPGLGLRLIYFSYDVKMKEKGDIPEGYSVSREKKERFSLILESASTNQTSMYLCASSWTGAASTANEKLFFGSGTQLSVL.

The chain couples TRBV28 to TRBJ1-5, with TRBD1 identical over 9 bases. The V and J ends lost 6 bases and 4 bases, in that order; junction bases with no gene match: 7. From germline, CDR1 is MDHEN and CDR2 SYDVKM. This CDR3 contains 15 residues. The CDR3 here is CASRTQGARNQPQHF. Here the CDR3 DNA reads TGTGCCAGCAGGACACAGGGGGCTCGGAATCAGCCCCAGCATTTT. Full variable domain (outside the CDR3, taken from reference TRBV28 and TRBJ1-5): DVKVTQSSRYLVKRTGEKVFLECVQDMDHENMFWYRQDPGLGLRLIYFSYDVKMKEKGDIPEGYSVSREKKERFSLILESASTNQTSMYLCASRTQGARNQPQHFGDGTRLSIL.

V is TRBV6-8 and J is TRBJ1-2; D is perhaps TRBD1 (6 bases). From germline, CDR1 is MNHGY and CDR2 SAAAGT. CDR3 size: 14 residues. V shed 5 bases and J shed 6 bases, with 16 bases lying between them. The CDR3: CASSAGGGGHGYTF. CDR3 DNA sequence: TGTGCCAGCAGTGCCGGGGGCGGGGGGCATGGCTACACCTTC.

The V gene is TRBV4-1, the J gene TRBJ1-6, with D unresolved. Per germline, CDR1 MGHRA and CDR2 YSYEKL. This CDR3 has 14 residues. Trimming shortened V by 1 base and J by 7 bases, and 8 bases separated the two germline ends. The CDR3 loop is CASSQGLANSPLHF. CDR3 DNA sequence: TGCGCCAGCAGCCAAGGCTTGGCGAATTCACCCCTCCACTTT.

The chain employs TRBV6-5 and TRBJ1-1, with 7 positions matching TRBD1. CDR1 is MNHEY and CDR2 is SVGAGI in the germline V gene. The CDR3 sequence is 13 residues long. V trimming: 6 bases; J trimming: 10 bases; junction bases outside the gene matches: 11. In DNA, the CDR3 is TGTGCCAGCAGCCCCACCCTACAGGGGTCAGCTTTCTTT. This sequence encodes CASSPTLQGSAFF.